Presented here are 20 T cell receptor beta chains from one specimen sequenced in a study of blood T cells in healthy people across ages (dated by TCRdb to between 2014 and 2017). The method was 5' RACE. Sequencing was carried out with an Illumina HiSeq 2500. A second about 7 to 11 cycle PCR used a sample-barcoded 5' primer and a J-beta primer mix. Using fastp trimming at Q25 and MiXCR clonotype assembly, TCRdb reanalyzed the public sequencing data and kept in-frame beta chains. One record per CDR3 amino acid sequence lists the most common genes and DNA. The sample has approximately 320,000 distinct CDR3 sequences on record, roughly 26% of them singletons. The leading ten clones occupy roughly 28% of the sample. The sequenced sample consisted of blood. The receptors come from a woman between 65 and 79 years old in good health.

V is TRBV21-1 and J is TRBJ2-7; the DNA was not compared with TRBD1, the D call given in the table. The end of the DNA aligns better with TRBJ2-1, so the J call may be wrong. TRBV21-1 is noted as a pseudogene. There are 15 residues in the CDR3. CDR3 in DNA: TGTGCCAGCAGCAAGGCCGCAGGGGGAAGGGGTGAGCAGTTCTTC. Encoded protein: CASSKAAGGRGEQFF.

This clonotype was seen more than once but under ten times. The rearrangement joins TRBV20-1 to TRBJ2-3, with TRBD2 as a possible D gene (5 bases). The CDR3 runs to 12 residues. V was cut by 1 base and J by 4 bases, with 6 bases left in between. The germline CDR1 and CDR2 sequences are DFQATT and SNEGSKA (reference sequence). The CDR3 DNA reads TGCAGTGCTAGAGGCGGGCCAGATACGCAGTATTTT. Residues: CSARGGPDTQYF.

This chain uses TRBV14 with TRBJ1-4; D is perhaps TRBD1 (5 bases). Trimming took off 0 bases at V and 11 bases at J, with 10 bases between the two ends. The CDR3 loop spans 13 amino acids. Germline V gives CDR1 SGHDN, CDR2 FVKESK. Here the CDR3 reads CASSQELGEKLFF. Written as DNA, the CDR3 is TGTGCCAGCAGCCAAGAATTGGGGGAGAAACTGTTTTTT. The variable domain in full, completed from reference TRBV14 and TRBJ1-4, reads EAGVTQFPSHSVIEKGQTVTLRCDPISGHDNLYWYRRVMGKEIKFLLHFVKESKQDESGMPNNRFLAERTGGTYSTLKVQPAELEDSGVYFCASSQELGEKLFFGSGTQLSVL.

This clonotype was counted a few times. J is TRBJ1-1 and V is TRBV20-1; unclear D gene. Trimming took off 0 bases at V and 4 bases at J, with 12 bases between the two ends. The CDR3 length is 14 residues. The V gene's germline CDR1 is DFQATT and CDR2 SNEGSKA (reference sequence). The DNA of the CDR3 is TGCAGTGCTAGAGATCTAGTTGGCGGCACTGAAGCTTTCTTT. Protein sequence: CSARDLVGGTEAFF.

In its sample, this clonotype was seen many times. V gene TRBV7-2 combines with J gene TRBJ2-7, with D possibly matching TRBD1 (6 bases). Trimming stripped 2 bases from V and 2 bases from J, with 10 bases between. Looked up from germline, CDR1 is SGHTA and CDR2 is FQGNSA. This CDR3 is 14 amino acids long. The CDR3 protein is CASSLTGQPYEQYF. The CDR3 DNA follows: TGTGCCAGCAGCTTAACCGGACAGCCCTACGAGCAGTACTTC.

This clonotype came up a few times. This sequence joins TRBV20-1 and TRBJ2-7; TRBD2 agrees at 7 bases. TRBJ2-5 explains the end of the DNA better; the J call may be wrong. Germline V gene data show CDR1 as DFQATT and CDR2 as SNEGSKA (reference sequence). The CDR3 is 15 amino acids. CDR3 in amino acids: CSARDPGDYAETQYF. In DNA form, the CDR3 reads TGCAGTGCTAGAGATCCCGGGGACTACGCAGAGACCCAGTACTTC.

The V call is TRBV12-3 or TRBV12-4, the J call TRBJ2-5; TRBD1 matches at 8 bases. The junction had 7 bases not matched to a gene; V was cut back by 5 bases and J by 5 bases. The CDR3 is 14 residues long. CDR3 nucleotide sequence: TGTGCCAGCAGTCCAAGACAGGGGAAGGAGACCCAGTACTTC. It translates to CASSPRQGKETQYF.

The chain combines TRBV29-1 with TRBJ2-3, with 9 bases fitting TRBD1. The CDR3 contains 13 residues. The germline CDR1 and CDR2 sequences are SQVTM and ANQGSEA. J lost 3 bases, V lost 6 bases, and 4 bases had no gene match. CDR3 in amino acids: CSVNGQGTDTQYF. In DNA, the CDR3 is TGCAGCGTGAACGGACAGGGGACAGATACGCAGTATTTT.

The chain joins TRBV7-2 to TRBJ1-3; D is possibly TRBD1 (5 bases). Germline assignment: CDR1 SGHTA and CDR2 FQGNSA. The V end lost 2 bases, the J end lost 0 bases, and 11 bases lay between the germline ends. This CDR3 is 16 amino acids long. This CDR3 is CASSLSDRNSGNTIYF. The DNA for the CDR3 is TGTGCCAGCAGCTTAAGCGACAGAAACTCTGGAAACACCATATATTTT.

This clonotype has a handful of counts. The chain couples TRBV7-3 to TRBJ2-3; possible D gene TRBD1, 5 bases. With 8 bases removed from V and 2 bases from J, the gap between germline ends came to 8 bases. This CDR3 is built from 12 residues. Germline V gives CDR1 SGHTA, CDR2 FQGTGA. In nucleotides, the CDR3 is TGTGCCAGCGGGGCAAACACAGATACGCAGTATTTT. Translation: CASGANTDTQYF.

This clonotype was counted at least ten times. This CDR3 reads CASIKDLAGGWRELFF. The DNA of the CDR3 is TGTGCCAGCATTAAAGACCTAGCGGGAGGTTGGAGGGAGCTGTTTTTT. This chain uses TRBV6-2 or TRBV6-3 with TRBJ2-2; 11 bases align to TRBD2. The V gene end was trimmed by 7 bases and the J gene end by 9 bases; junction bases not matched to a gene: 13. The CDR3 consists of 16 residues. Germline V CDR1 and CDR2: MNHEY, SVGEGT.

The CDR3 region is CASSISPSGITDTQYF. DNA of the CDR3: TGTGCCAGTAGTATAAGCCCTAGCGGAATCACAGATACGCAGTATTTT. This sequence joins TRBV19 and TRBJ2-3, with TRBD2 identical over 7 bases. The trim removed 2 bases at V and 2 bases at J, leaving 7 bases unmatched. The CDR3 runs 16 residues. CDR1 is LNHDA, CDR2 SQIVND, per germline (reference sequence). Filled out from reference TRBV19 and TRBJ2-3, the complete variable domain reads DGGITQSPKYLFRKEGQNVTLSCEQNLNHDAMYWYRQDPGQGLRLIYYSQIVNDFQKGDIAEGYSVSREKKESFPLTVTSAQKNPTAFYLCASSISPSGITDTQYFGPGTRLTVL.

This clonotype was recorded only once. The chain has TRBV6-5 and TRBJ2-3, with D possibly TRBD2 on 7 matching bases. The ends were cut back, 6 bases at V and 5 bases at J, with 21 bases in the middle. The germline V gene encodes CDR1 MNHEY and CDR2 SVGAGI. CDR3 length equals 16 residues. The CDR3: CASSLPLARGGDTQYF. DNA of the CDR3: TGTGCCAGCAGCTTACCACTAGCGCGAGGGGGAGATACGCAGTATTTT.

The chain is built from TRBV20-1 and TRBJ2-4; TRBD1 matches at 8 bases. With V trimmed by 5 bases and J by 3 bases, 9 bases remained unmatched. The length of the CDR3 is 15 residues. Germline CDR1 is DFQATT and CDR2 is SNEGSKA (reference sequence). The CDR3 is CSASDRDGGKNIQYF. As DNA, the CDR3 is TGCAGTGCTTCGGACAGGGATGGAGGCAAAAACATTCAGTACTTC.

The chain carries TRBV3-1 and TRBJ2-5, with 11 bases that match TRBD2. Germline loops: CDR1 LGHDT, CDR2 YNNKEL (reference sequence). This CDR3 has 15 residues. Losses at the gene ends were 4 bases for V and 5 bases for J; bases not matched to a gene: 6. CDR3 DNA: TGTGCCAGCAGCCTAAGACTAGCGGGATTGGAGACCCAGTACTTC. This sequence encodes CASSLRLAGLETQYF.

This clonotype was counted ten times or more. J is TRBJ2-7 and V is TRBV7-2, with D possibly called TRBD1 or TRBD2 (5 bases each). CDR1 is SGHTA and CDR2 is FQGNSA in the germline V gene. The CDR3 loop spans 15 amino acids. V gave up 3 bases and J gave up 2 bases, with 14 bases separating them. The CDR3: CASSFRRDPAYEQYF. CDR3 coding DNA: TGTGCCAGCAGCTTTAGACGGGACCCGGCCTACGAGCAGTACTTC.

This clonotype has a handful of counts. The chain recombines TRBV27 with TRBJ2-5, with TRBD2 matching over 8 bases. The assigned J gene may be wrong: the sequence end matches TRBJ2-1 better. Germline V CDR1 and CDR2: MNHEY, SMNVEV (reference sequence). The CDR3 is 14 residues long. In nucleotides, the CDR3 is TGTGCCAGCAGTTTACGGGACGGCGGGAGGGAGCAGTTCTTC. The encoded protein is CASSLRDGGREQFF.

This clonotype has more than one count but fewer than ten. The V and J genes are TRBV24-1 and TRBJ2-5; 8 bases agree with TRBD1. Germline lookup yields CDR1 KGHDR and CDR2 SFDVKD. The length of the CDR3 is 15 residues. Trimming removed 4 bases from V and 6 bases from J; junction bases left unmatched: 9. Here the CDR3 DNA reads TGTGCCACCAGTGACTCACGACAGGGGAAAAAGACCCAGTACTTC. It specifies CATSDSRQGKKTQYF.

The genes are TRBV12-3 or TRBV12-4 and TRBJ2-7, with 14 bases lining up with TRBD2. After removal of 3 bases from V and 7 bases from J, the junction contained 20 bases not matched to a gene. The CDR3 is 20 residues long. The CDR3 is CASSFPRGLAGASPVREQYF. The CDR3 DNA is TGTGCCAGCAGTTTCCCCCGGGGACTAGCGGGAGCGTCGCCCGTGAGGGAGCAGTACTTC.

Notes on this clonotype: Compared with germline, one end of the junction differs, possibly owing to a read error. The rearrangement uses TRBV7-9 and TRBJ1-1; D is unclear. Per germline, CDR1 SEHNR and CDR2 FQNEAQ (reference sequence). The CDR3 contains 13 residues. As DNA, the CDR3 is TGTGCCAGCAGCTTAGGTCGGAACGCTGAAGCTTTCTTT. Its protein product is CASSLGRNAEAFF.